The rows below give T cell receptor beta chains drawn from one sample of a study of CD8 T cells in ankylosing spondylitis. TCRdb ran MiXCR on the 5' RACE reads and lists one entry per CDR3 protein. This table has 650,000 to 800,000 distinct CDR3 sequences, 15% to 20% appearing once. Input material: blood, either unsorted or a sorted T cell fraction (not recorded which). The source is a male donor with ankylosing spondylitis. The CDR3 runs from the conserved cysteine through the conserved F or W. A D gene is named only where the DNA matches it firmly. Rows may omit the clone size; those that give it use once, few, many or a size class.

j_call	clone_size	d_call	v_call	cdr3_nt	cdr3_aa
TRBJ2-1	.	.	TRBV29-1	TGCAGCGTTGAAACGGAGCGGTTCCACAATGAGCAGTTCTTC	CSVETERFHNEQFF
TRBJ2-1	many	TRBD2	TRBV12-3/TRBV12-4	TGTGCCAGCAGGCCTAGCGGGGGAAGGTATGAGCAGTTCTTC	CASRPSGGRYEQFF
TRBJ2-3	.	.	TRBV7-5	.	CISVPAARMGVGKRDTQYF
TRBJ2-7	few	.	TRBV11-2	TGTGCCAGCAGCTTATCTCCAGGGATGGGCGAGCAGTACTTC	CASSLSPGMGEQYF
TRBJ1-1	.	.	TRBV9	TGTGCCAGCAGCCCCCCCGGGACGGATTACACTGAAGCTTTCTTT	CASSPPGTDYTEAFF
TRBJ1-2	.	.	TRBV29-1	TGCAGCGTTGAAGGGCCCGACAGCCTCTATGGCTACACCTTC	CSVEGPDSLYGYTF
TRBJ2-2	.	.	TRBV11-2	TGTGCCAGCAGCTGGACAGTCACCGGGGAGCTGTTTTTT	CASSWTVTGELFF
TRBJ2-3	.	.	TRBV5-1	TGCGCCAGCAGCTTTGGGGGAATTATGGATACGCAGTATTTT	CASSFGGIMDTQYF
TRBJ2-7	.	TRBD1	TRBV23-1	TGCGCCAGCAGTCAACCGAAAGGCCGGACAGGGGGAAGGGACGAGCAGTACTTC	CASSQPKGRTGGRDEQYF
TRBJ1-4	few	.	TRBV9	TGTGCCAGCAGCGTAGGGCTTCAAGAAAATGAAAAACTGTTTTTT	CASSVGLQENEKLFF
TRBJ2-1	few	.	TRBV20-1	TGCAGTGCTAGAGGAATGGCCGGGACCTCCTACAATGAGCAGTTCTTC	CSARGMAGTSYNEQFF
TRBJ2-1	.	TRBD2	TRBV5-1	TGCGCCAGCAGCCCCTTACTAGCGGGGGGGCCACATGAGCAGTTCTTC	CASSPLLAGGPHEQFF